The 12 T cell receptor beta chains below were found in one sample sequenced in a study of T cell repertoires in cytomegalovirus infection. TCRdb reprocessed the reads with MiXCR, giving one entry per CDR3 protein. The sample holds under 120,000 distinct CDR3 sequences, under 55% seen once. These TCRs are of unknown antigen specificity. The starting material was CD8+ T cells from cultured PBMCs, obtained from culture after CMV antigen stimulation. All receptors come from a human donor in good health (CMV status not recorded). Some clones in this sample may be carry-over from other donors' samples.

About this clonotype itself: A single base separates this from a much larger clone, so it may be a read error. The gene calls are TRBV7-9 and TRBJ2-5; no reliable D call. The CDR3 is 14 amino acids. Germline CDR1 SEHNR, CDR2 FQNEAQ (reference sequence). This chain's CDR3 is CTSSFMDLEETQYF. CDR3 sequence (DNA): TGTACCAGCAGCTTTATGGACCTGGAAGAGACCCAGTACTTC.

This chain connects TRBV7-8 to TRBJ2-5, with D perhaps TRBD1 or TRBD2 (5 bases each). Trimming left V 5 bases short and J 2 bases short, with 15 bases between. The CDR3 extends over 15 amino acids. CDR1 is SGHVS, CDR2 FQNEAQ, per germline. The DNA of the CDR3 is TGTGCCAGCAGCCCCCGGGACCGGAGTCAAGAGACCCAGTACTTC. This encodes CASSPRDRSQETQYF.

The gene calls are TRBV11-2 and TRBJ2-7; D ambiguous. This CDR3 contains 12 residues. Trimming cost V 4 bases and J 2 bases, with 6 bases left between them. CDR1 and CDR2 (germline): SGHAT, FQNNGV. The CDR3: CASSSDTYEQYF. In DNA form, the CDR3 reads TGTGCCAGCAGCTCCGACACCTACGAGCAGTACTTC.

The CDR3 nucleotides are TGTGCCAGCAGCCGGAAACAGGGTTGGGACACCATATATTTT. Its translation: CASSRKQGWDTIYF. The V and J genes are TRBV27 and TRBJ1-3; D might be TRBD1 (6 bases). V was shortened by 6 bases and J by 8 bases, with 17 bases between the two germline ends. The CDR3 totals 14 residues. The germline V gene has CDR1 MNHEY and CDR2 SMNVEV (reference sequence).

The V call is TRBV6-1, the J call TRBJ2-5; D remains unclear. The length of the CDR3 is 11 residues. Per germline, CDR1 MNHNS and CDR2 SASEGT. With 11 bases removed from V and 5 bases from J, the gap between germline ends came to 12 bases. The CDR3 DNA reads TGTGCCCACAGTTTCGCCGAGACCCAGTACTTC. Translated, it gives CAHSFAETQYF.

At least ten counts were recorded for this clonotype. The chain's CDR3 is CSASGSVDTDTQYF. DNA of the CDR3: TGCAGTGCTAGCGGCAGTGTCGACACAGATACGCAGTATTTT. The chain uses TRBV20-1 and TRBJ2-3, with D hard to call. The CDR3 is 14 amino acids. Germline CDR1 and CDR2: DFQATT and SNEGSKA (reference sequence). V was shortened by 3 bases and J by 2 bases, with 12 bases between the two germline ends.

The genes are TRBV9 and TRBJ2-7, with D possibly matching TRBD1 (6 bases). The germline V gene encodes CDR1 SGDLS and CDR2 YYNGEE. The V end lost 0 bases, the J end lost 4 bases, and 14 bases lay between the germline ends. This CDR3 comprises 15 residues. The CDR3 loop is CASSVGDTPGYEQYF. CDR3 DNA sequence: TGTGCCAGCAGCGTAGGGGACACCCCCGGGTACGAGCAGTACTTC. The variable domain in full, completed from reference TRBV9 and TRBJ2-7, reads DSGVTQTPKHLITATGQRVTLRCSPRSGDLSVYWYQQSLDQGLQFLIQYYNGEERAKGNILERFSAQQFPDLHSELNLSSLELGDSALYFCASSVGDTPGYEQYFGPGTRLTVT.

This clonotype occurred once. The genes are TRBV7-9 and TRBJ2-7; D possibly corresponds to TRBD1 (6 bases). Trimming pared 10 bases from V and 2 bases from J, leaving 9 bases between. The CDR3 length is 11 residues. Looked up from germline, CDR1 is SEHNR and CDR2 is FQNEAQ (reference sequence). CDR3 region: CATGQPYEQYF. CDR3 in DNA: TGTGCCACGGGACAACCCTACGAGCAGTACTTC.

The rearrangement joins TRBV2 to TRBJ1-4; D possibly corresponds to TRBD1 (6 bases). The V gene's germline CDR1 is SNHLY and CDR2 FYNNEI. V was clipped by 6 bases and J by 8 bases, with 22 bases between them. The CDR3 totals 16 residues. The CDR3: CASSLATPLRGEKLFF. The CDR3 bases are TGTGCCAGCAGCTTGGCAACGCCCCTCAGGGGCGAAAAACTGTTTTTT.

The chain has TRBV4-1 and TRBJ2-6; D is unresolved. Trimming pared 1 base from V and 4 bases from J, leaving 8 bases between. The CDR3 sequence is 15 residues long. Germline CDR1 reads MGHRA; CDR2 reads YSYEKL. The chain's CDR3 is CASSQGLSGANVLTF. CDR3 bases: TGCGCCAGCAGCCAAGGCCTCTCCGGGGCCAACGTCCTGACTTTC.

V usage is TRBV7-3 and J usage is TRBJ1-2, with a tentative D call TRBD1 (6 bases). CDR3 length: 15 residues. V shed 0 bases and J shed 4 bases, with 12 bases lying between them. CDR1 is SGHTA and CDR2 is FQGTGA in the germline V gene. CDR3 nucleotides: TGTGCCAGCAGCTTAACTGCCGACAGGACCTATGGCTACACCTTC. This gives the protein CASSLTADRTYGYTF.

V gene TRBV6-6 combines with J gene TRBJ1-1, with a possible D match to TRBD1 (6 bases). Looked up from germline, CDR1 is MNHNY and CDR2 is SVGAGI (reference sequence). The CDR3 covers 15 residues. Trimming stripped 8 bases from V and 5 bases from J, with 21 bases between. CDR3 protein: CASQEQGGGWTEAFF. CDR3 bases: TGTGCCAGCCAAGAGCAGGGAGGGGGTTGGACTGAAGCTTTCTTT.